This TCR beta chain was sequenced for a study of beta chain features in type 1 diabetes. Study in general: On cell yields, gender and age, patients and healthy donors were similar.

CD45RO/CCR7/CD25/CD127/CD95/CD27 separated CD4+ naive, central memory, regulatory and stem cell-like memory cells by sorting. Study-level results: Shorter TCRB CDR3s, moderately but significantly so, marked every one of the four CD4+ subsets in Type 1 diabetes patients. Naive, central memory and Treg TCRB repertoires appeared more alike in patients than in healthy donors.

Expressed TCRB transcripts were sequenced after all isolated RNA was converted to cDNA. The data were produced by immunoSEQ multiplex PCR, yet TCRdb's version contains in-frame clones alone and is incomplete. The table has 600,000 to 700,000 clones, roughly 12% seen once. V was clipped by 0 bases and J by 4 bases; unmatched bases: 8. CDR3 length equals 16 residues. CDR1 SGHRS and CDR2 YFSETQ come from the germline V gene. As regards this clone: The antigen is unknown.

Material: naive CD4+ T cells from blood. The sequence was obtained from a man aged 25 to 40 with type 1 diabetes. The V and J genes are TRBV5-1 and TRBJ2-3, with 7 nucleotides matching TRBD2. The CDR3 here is CASSLVVGGRADTQYF. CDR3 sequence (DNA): TGCGCCAGCAGCTTGGTCGTTGGAGGGAGGGCAGATACGCAGTATTTT.